The 24 T cell receptor beta chains below come from one sample, sequenced in a study of post-analysis software for immune sequencing data. Which antigens these TCRs recognize remains unknown. Prepared TCR beta cDNA libraries contained unique molecular identifiers. TCRdb re-analysed the PCR reads in MiXCR, keeping a single row per CDR3 protein. The sample has over 300,000 distinct CDR3 sequences, about a third seen once; the top ten hold around an eighth. Study observations and caveats: Compared with controls, patients had more of 4 to 6 TRBV segments, including TRBV5-6, TRBV5-1 and TRBV20-1.

The specimen was blood. Receptors originate from a girl aged 5 to 17 with multiple sclerosis.

In its sample, this clonotype was seen a few times. V and J are TRBV20-1 and TRBJ2-6; TRBD2 might be the D (5 bases). The V end lost 0 bases, the J end lost 0 bases, and 15 bases lay between the germline ends. The CDR3 extends over 18 amino acids. Germline assignment: CDR1 DFQATT and CDR2 SNEGSKA (reference sequence). The CDR3 spells CSARDWRMTHSGANVLTF. For the CDR3, the DNA is TGCAGTGCTAGAGATTGGAGGATGACACACTCTGGGGCCAACGTCCTGACTTTC.

Comment on this clonotype: The junction and the germline gene differ at one end; a read error may be behind it. V is TRBV7-7 and J is TRBJ2-5, with D unclear. The V gene's germline CDR1 is SSHAT and CDR2 FNYEAQ (reference sequence). The CDR3 loop spans 13 amino acids. CDR3 nucleotide sequence: TGTGCTAGCAGCTCGAGTCTTAAGGAGACCCAGTACTTC. This translates into CASSSSLKETQYF.

This chain uses TRBV12-3 or TRBV12-4 with TRBJ1-4; 10 nucleotides agree with TRBD1. The CDR3 spans 14 residues. J was trimmed by 8 bases and V by 4 bases; bases with no gene match: 4. In DNA form, the CDR3 reads TGTGCCAGCAGTTATGGGACAGGGGAAGAAAAACTGTTTTTT. It encodes CASSYGTGEEKLFF.

The V and J genes are TRBV5-1 and TRBJ2-1; D unresolved. Germline CDR1 is SGHRS and CDR2 is YFSETQ. The V end was cut by 4 bases, the J end by 9 bases, with 14 bases between. This CDR3 has 13 amino acids. The CDR3: CASSPDGVSEQFF. CDR3 DNA sequence: TGCGCCAGCAGCCCGGATGGGGTTAGTGAGCAGTTCTTC.

This clonotype was detected a few times. The chain recombines TRBV6-2 or TRBV6-3 with TRBJ2-3, with D unclear. In germline, CDR1 is MNHEY, CDR2 SVGEGT. Trimming stripped 6 bases from V and 4 bases from J, with 8 bases between. This CDR3 is built from 12 residues. The CDR3 bases are TGTGCCAGCAGGGACCCGCCAGATACGCAGTATTTT. Amino acids: CASRDPPDTQYF.

This sequence joins TRBV7-2 and TRBJ1-6; 10 bases are a match to TRBD1. Germline assignment: CDR1 SGHTA and CDR2 FQGNSA. The CDR3 is 16 residues long. V lost 5 bases, J lost 10 bases, and 11 bases stayed unmatched. CDR3: CASSLKGQGGYSPLHF. CDR3 nucleotides: TGTGCCAGCAGCCTCAAAGGACAGGGGGGATACTCACCCCTCCACTTT.

The V call is TRBV20-1, the J call TRBJ2-4, with D maybe TRBD2 (6 bases). Matching the DNA end better, TRBJ2-5 makes the J call doubtful. The CDR3 is 14 residues long. Germline V gives CDR1 DFQATT, CDR2 SNEGSKA (reference sequence). This CDR3 reads CSAYVPGTQETQYF. The CDR3 DNA sequence: TGCAGTGCTTATGTACCCGGGACTCAAGAGACCCAGTACTTC.

This clonotype has a handful of counts. The chain is built from TRBV5-6 and TRBJ2-7; a weak D match, TRBD2 (5 bases). In germline, CDR1 is SGHDT, CDR2 YYEEEE. This CDR3 spans 15 amino acids. The V end was cut by 5 bases, the J end by 7 bases, with 22 bases between. The CDR3 reads CASRILGSNLGEQYF. The CDR3 DNA reads as TGTGCCAGCAGAATACTAGGGTCCAATTTGGGAGAGCAGTACTTC.

This rearrangement joins TRBV3-1 to TRBJ2-7; TRBD2 is a possible D gene (6 bases). Germline-derived CDR1 and CDR2 are LGHDT and YNNKEL (reference sequence). This CDR3 has 15 amino acids. V gave up 4 bases and J gave up 2 bases, with 15 bases separating them. CDR3 nucleotides: TGTGCCAGCAGCCTACGGGACTCCTCTACCTACGAGCAGTACTTC. Its protein is CASSLRDSSTYEQYF.

There are many counts of this clonotype. The gene calls are TRBV20-1 and TRBJ2-1, with a tentative D call TRBD2 (6 bases). The CDR3 contains 14 residues. Germline lookup yields CDR1 DFQATT and CDR2 SNEGSKA (reference sequence). The V gene lost 2 bases and the J gene lost 1 base, with 9 bases spanning the gap. CDR3 bases: TGCAGTGCTAGACCGGGACTTTCCTACAATGAGCAGTTCTTC. Its protein product is CSARPGLSYNEQFF.

The rearrangement joins TRBV12-3 or TRBV12-4 to TRBJ1-6; D remains ambiguous. The CDR3 loop spans 13 amino acids. V lost 3 bases, J lost 10 bases, and 10 bases lay in between. CDR3 sequence: CASSLALRSPLHF. CDR3 DNA sequence: TGTGCCAGCAGTTTGGCGTTGAGATCACCCCTCCACTTT.

The chain uses TRBV24-1 and TRBJ2-3; possible D gene TRBD1, 6 bases. The CDR3 is 14 amino acids. Germline CDR1 reads KGHDR; CDR2 reads SFDVKD. Trimming stripped 4 bases from V and 4 bases from J, with 11 bases between. The CDR3 sequence is CATSDEAGADTQYF. For the CDR3, the DNA is TGTGCCACCAGTGACGAAGCAGGGGCAGATACGCAGTATTTT.

The chain uses TRBV3-1 and TRBJ2-1; D may be TRBD1 or TRBD2 (5 bases each). V was trimmed by 4 bases and J by 8 bases, leaving 18 bases between them. The germline CDR1 and CDR2 sequences are LGHDT and YNNKEL (reference sequence). The CDR3 contains 15 residues. In DNA, the CDR3 is TGTGCCAGCAGCCCTCTCAGACGGGGCCGGCATGAGCAGTTCTTC. It translates to CASSPLRRGRHEQFF.

The gene calls are TRBV7-6 and TRBJ1-1; D not certain. CDR1 SGHVS and CDR2 FNYEAQ come from the germline V gene. CDR3 length: 15 amino acids. With 7 bases removed from V and 0 bases from J, the gap between germline ends came to 15 bases. CDR3 residues: CASTRNADLNTEAFF. The DNA of the CDR3 is TGTGCCAGCACAAGGAACGCCGACTTGAACACTGAAGCTTTCTTT.

This sequence joins TRBV5-1 and TRBJ2-3; a weak D match, TRBD1 (5 bases). The end of the DNA aligns better with TRBJ1-5, so the J call may be wrong. Germline V CDR1 and CDR2: SGHRS, YFSETQ. The CDR3 length is 13 residues. CDR3 bases: TGCGCCAGTTCGACAGAAATAACAGATACGCAGCATTTT. Its protein is CASSTEITDTQHF.

The sample holds a few counts of this clonotype. The chain uses TRBV28 and TRBJ1-4; D not certain. Germline CDR1 reads MDHEN; CDR2 reads SYDVKM. There are 14 residues in the CDR3. V dropped 5 bases and J dropped 7 bases, with 14 bases sitting between them. Here the CDR3 reads CASSLERLGEKLFF. The CDR3 DNA reads TGTGCCAGCAGTCTGGAAAGGTTGGGTGAAAAACTGTTTTTT.

This clonotype has only a few counts. The chain has TRBV7-9 and TRBJ1-2; D gene ambiguous. Trimming cost V 6 bases and J 4 bases, with 6 bases left between them. CDR3 length: 11 amino acids. Germline V gives CDR1 SEHNR, CDR2 FQNEAQ (reference sequence). The CDR3: CASREGYGYTF. The CDR3 region has the DNA TGTGCCAGCAGGGAGGGCTATGGCTACACCTTC.

The chain is built from TRBV12-3 or TRBV12-4 and TRBJ2-7, with D possibly being TRBD2 (6 bases). The CDR3 spans 15 residues. V was trimmed by 3 bases and J by 7 bases, leaving 19 bases between them. The CDR3 sequence: CASSFSSGGAEEQYF. The CDR3, as DNA: TGTGCCAGCAGTTTTTCTTCCGGAGGGGCTGAGGAGCAGTACTTC.

The rearrangement links TRBV10-2 to TRBJ2-5; D remains unclear. Germline CDR1 and CDR2: WSHSY and SAAADI. The V and J ends lost 4 bases and 4 bases respectively, with 7 bases between them. The CDR3 spans 12 residues. CDR3: CASSGLAETQYF. CDR3 nucleotides: TGCGCCAGCAGTGGACTGGCAGAGACCCAGTACTTC.

The V and J genes are TRBV28 and TRBJ1-2; D is unclear. The CDR3 runs to 12 residues. V was pared by 5 bases and J by 9 bases, with 13 bases between. Germline V gene lookup returns CDR1 MDHEN and CDR2 SYDVKM. The chain's CDR3 is CASSAPQVRYTF. The CDR3 nucleotides read TGTGCCAGCAGTGCCCCGCAGGTTCGCTACACCTTC.

CDR3 sequence (DNA): TGCGCCAGCAGCTTGGTATCTTTGGGGAAGGGGTTTTATAATTCACCCCTCCACTTT. Translation gives CASSLVSLGKGFYNSPLHF. The chain employs TRBV5-1 and TRBJ1-6; maybe TRBD1 (5 bases). With 0 bases removed from V and 4 bases from J, the gap between germline ends came to 20 bases. Looked up from germline, CDR1 is SGHRS and CDR2 is YFSETQ. The CDR3 covers 19 residues.

The chain is built from TRBV9 and TRBJ1-2; 8 bases map to TRBD1. There are 13 residues in the CDR3. Germline-derived CDR1 and CDR2 are SGDLS and YYNGEE. V shed 0 bases and J 8 bases; nucleotides not matched to a gene: 3. The CDR3 loop reads CASSVEQGDGYTF. The DNA for the CDR3 is TGTGCCAGCAGCGTAGAACAGGGGGACGGCTACACCTTC.

The chain uses TRBV4-1 and TRBJ1-6, with D maybe TRBD1 (5 bases). V was cut by 0 bases and J by 9 bases, with 6 bases left in between. CDR3 length equals 13 residues. The germline V gene has CDR1 MGHRA and CDR2 YSYEKL. CDR3 DNA: TGCGCCAGCAGCCAAGATGGGGGTTCACCCCTCCACTTT. Its translation: CASSQDGGSPLHF.

The CDR3 DNA reads TGTGCCATCAGTGAGTCGACCGCAGCGGTGAGTGAAGCTTTCTTT. Amino acid sequence: CAISESTAAVSEAFF. The chain couples TRBV10-3 to TRBJ1-1, with unresolved D. Germline V lookup: CDR1 ENHRY, CDR2 SYGVKD. V was shortened by 0 bases and J by 7 bases, with 15 bases between the two germline ends. This CDR3 is 15 amino acids long.